The next 27 T cell receptor beta chains were all read from a single sample in a study of T-cell reconstitution after alpha-beta-depleted transplantation in children. Construction of the TCRbeta library involved unique molecular identifiers. TCRdb itself ran the PCR reads through MiXCR, one entry per CDR3 protein. Of around 440,000 distinct CDR3 sequences in the sample, about 10% were seen once. Sequences were derived from PBMCs, sampled before TCRalphabeta/CD19-depleted stem cell transplant. The source of these receptors is a child aged 2-15 years with inherited bone marrow failure, due to receive a stem cell transplant.

As for this clonotype: This may arise from a read error, as a much more abundant clone is one base away. The gene calls are TRBV2 and TRBJ2-7; possibly TRBD2 for D (5 bases). CDR1 is SNHLY and CDR2 is FYNNEI in the germline V gene. The CDR3 has 13 amino acids. This CDR3 is CASSFGRDYERYF. The DNA of the CDR3 is TGTGCCAGCAGTTTCGGACGAGACTACGAGCGGTACTTC. The full variable domain, its missing parts supplied by reference TRBV2 and TRBJ2-7, is EPEVTQTPSHQVTQMGQEVILRCVPISNHLYFYWYRQILGQKVEFLVSFYNNEISEKSEIFDDQFSVERPDGSNFTLKIRSTKLEDSAMYFCASSFGRDYERYFGPGTRLTVT.

This clonotype was recorded at least ten times. This chain connects TRBV29-1 to TRBJ2-1; 10 bases fit TRBD2. Germline V gene data show CDR1 as SQVTM and CDR2 as ANQGSEA. The J segment lost 8 bases and the V segment lost 4 bases, leaving 5 bases of the junction unmatched. The CDR3 is made up of 13 amino acids. The CDR3 spells CSVASGGRHEQFF. The DNA for the CDR3 is TGCAGCGTTGCTAGCGGGGGTAGGCATGAGCAGTTCTTC.

This clonotype was recorded a few times. The gene calls are TRBV2 and TRBJ2-7; 7 positions match TRBD1. Germline V gene sequence: CDR1 SNHLY, CDR2 FYNNEI. Trimming at V came to 9 bases and at J to 2 bases, leaving 4 bases not matched to a gene. This CDR3 has 12 amino acids. DNA of the CDR3: TGTGCCAGAGGGGGACAGCCCTACGAGCAGTACTTC. Translation: CARGGQPYEQYF.

The sample holds many counts of this clonotype. The chain carries TRBV28 and TRBJ2-1; 7 bases line up with TRBD1. The CDR3 loop spans 16 amino acids. Germline V gene data show CDR1 as MDHEN and CDR2 as SYDVKM. After removal of 3 bases from V and 3 bases from J, the junction contained 8 bases not matched to a gene. CDR3 bases: TGTGCCAGCAGTTTCACCTCGACAGGGAACTACAATGAGCAGTTCTTC. Protein sequence: CASSFTSTGNYNEQFF. Full variable domain (remainder filled in from reference TRBV28 and TRBJ2-1): DVKVTQSSRYLVKRTGEKVFLECVQDMDHENMFWYRQDPGLGLRLIYFSYDVKMKEKGDIPEGYSVSREKKERFSLILESASTNQTSMYLCASSFTSTGNYNEQFFGPGTRLTVL.

This clonotype has at least ten counts. This chain joins TRBV4-3 and TRBJ2-4, with D possibly matching TRBD2 (5 bases). V shed 0 bases and J shed 0 bases, with 12 bases lying between them. Germline-derived CDR1 and CDR2 are LGHNA and YSLEER. The CDR3 length is 17 residues. This chain's CDR3 is CASSQDEAGLAKNIQYF. The DNA of the CDR3 is TGCGCCAGCAGCCAAGATGAGGCAGGACTAGCCAAAAACATTCAGTACTTC.

This clonotype was seen ten or more times. The V call is TRBV20-1, the J call TRBJ2-5; TRBD1 matches 8 bases. There are 15 residues in the CDR3. Per germline, CDR1 DFQATT and CDR2 SNEGSKA (reference sequence). Unmatched junction bases numbered 9, after V lost 3 bases and J lost 3 bases. The CDR3 nucleotides are TGCAGTGCTAGGCTCCAGCTGGACAGGGAAGAGACCCAGTACTTC. It specifies CSARLQLDREETQYF.

Of note for this clonotype: Mismatch with germline at one junction end may stem from a read error. The V gene is TRBV27, the J gene TRBJ2-5, with a possible D match to TRBD2 (6 bases). Germline lookup yields CDR1 MNHEY and CDR2 SMNVEV (reference sequence). CDR3 size: 13 residues. Written as DNA, the CDR3 is TGTGCCAGCGGTTTTCTAGCGAAAGAGACCCAGTACTTC. Its protein is CASGFLAKETQYF.

The sample holds a few counts of this clonotype. The V and J genes are TRBV20-1 and TRBJ2-1; D not resolved. The CDR3 contains 14 residues. From germline, CDR1 is DFQATT and CDR2 SNEGSKA (reference sequence). The germline V and J ends were trimmed by 6 bases and 0 bases, with 12 bases remaining between them. CDR3 bases: TGCAGTGCCGTCGGCGAGAGCTCCTACAATGAGCAGTTCTTC. Translating it yields CSAVGESSYNEQFF.

This clonotype was counted ten times or more. The V gene is TRBV7-9, the J gene TRBJ2-1; D is undetermined. The germline V gene has CDR1 SEHNR and CDR2 FQNEAQ (reference sequence). The CDR3 loop spans 14 amino acids. The V gene lost 8 bases and the J gene lost 9 bases, with 20 bases spanning the gap. Here the CDR3 DNA reads TGTGCCAGCTCCCCAACTCCAAGACCCGGTGAGCAGTTCTTC. Its translation is CASSPTPRPGEQFF.

In this sample, this clonotype turned up a few times. The chain is built from TRBV6-1 and TRBJ2-3, with 11 bases lining up with TRBD2. The length of the CDR3 is 12 residues. Germline CDR1 is MNHNS and CDR2 is SASEGT. For the CDR3, the DNA is TGTGCGGGGGGACTAGCGGTAGATACGCAGTATTTT. It is translated as CAGGLAVDTQYF.

This clonotype was seen at least ten times. The chain uses TRBV24-1 and TRBJ2-1; D gene unclear. Germline values: CDR1 KGHDR, CDR2 SFDVKD. The length of the CDR3 is 11 residues. The V end was cut by 1 base, the J end by 10 bases, with 4 bases between. This CDR3 reads CATSDFFEQFF. The CDR3 DNA reads TGTGCCACCAGTGATTTCTTCGAGCAGTTCTTC.

V usage is TRBV4-3 and J usage is TRBJ2-7; D may match TRBD1 or TRBD2 (5 bases each). CDR1 and CDR2 (germline): LGHNA, YSLEER. CDR3 size: 13 residues. Trimming took off 0 bases at V and 6 bases at J, with 9 bases between the two ends. This CDR3 is CASSQEPGSEQYF. The DNA of the CDR3 is TGCGCCAGCAGCCAAGAACCAGGGAGCGAGCAGTACTTC.

This clonotype was counted many times. The V call is TRBV5-1, the J call TRBJ2-7; 7 bases line up with TRBD1. The V gene's germline CDR1 is SGHRS and CDR2 YFSETQ. The CDR3 contains 12 residues. V was clipped by 4 bases and J by 7 bases; unmatched bases: 5. The CDR3: CASSTRGWEQYF. CDR3 DNA: TGCGCCAGCAGCACCAGGGGGTGGGAGCAGTACTTC.

This clonotype came up many times. The genes are TRBV5-6 and TRBJ2-1; no reliable D call. Trimming stripped 1 base from V and 4 bases from J, with 9 bases between. Germline CDR1 reads SGHDT; CDR2 reads YYEEEE. The CDR3 runs 14 residues. CDR3 nucleotide sequence: TGTGCCAGCAGCTTGCCGAACGTTTACAATGAGCAGTTCTTC. Translated, it gives CASSLPNVYNEQFF.

The chain employs TRBV20-1 and TRBJ2-5, with 7 positions matching TRBD2. Looked up from germline, CDR1 is DFQATT and CDR2 is SNEGSKA (reference sequence). The trim removed 5 bases at V and 0 bases at J, leaving 18 bases unmatched. CDR3 length: 18 residues. The CDR3, as DNA: TGCAGTGCTCCCTGGCTAGCGGACCGAACGGGGTACCAAGAGACCCAGTACTTC. This sequence encodes CSAPWLADRTGYQETQYF.

This clonotype was seen at least ten times. The chain carries TRBV12-3 or TRBV12-4 and TRBJ2-2, with D perhaps TRBD2 (5 bases). The CDR3 loop spans 13 amino acids. V lost 1 base and J 9 bases, leaving 9 bases between the germline ends. In nucleotides, the CDR3 is TGTGCCAGCAGTTTAGTGGGAGCTTGGGAGCTGTTTTTT. Its protein is CASSLVGAWELFF.

There are a few counts of this clonotype. At one boundary the junction diverges from the germline segment, which might be a read error. The chain has TRBV18 and TRBJ1-1; 9 bases are a match to TRBD1. Germline-derived CDR1 and CDR2 are KGHSH and LQKENI. The CDR3 has 16 amino acids. The CDR3 coding sequence is TGTGCCATCTCACCACCGACAGGGGGTCTTAACACTGAAGCTTTCTTT. Amino acid sequence: CAISPPTGGLNTEAFF.

The sample holds many counts of this clonotype. V usage is TRBV6-6 and J usage is TRBJ2-2, with TRBD2 matching 7 bases. The CDR3 is 13 amino acids. V shed 10 bases and J 7 bases; nucleotides not matched to a gene: 9. Germline V lookup: CDR1 MNHNY, CDR2 SVGAGI (reference sequence). The CDR3 is CAIALREYGELFF. The CDR3 coding sequence is TGTGCCATCGCGTTGCGGGAGTACGGGGAGCTGTTTTTT.

This clonotype was counted between two and nine times. This chain uses TRBV6-2 or TRBV6-3 with TRBJ1-1, with D possibly TRBD1 on 6 matching bases. The ends were cut back, 2 bases at V and 3 bases at J, with 28 bases in the middle. CDR1 and CDR2 from the germline V gene are MNHEY and SVGEGT. The CDR3 extends over 20 amino acids. The CDR3 sequence is CASSYPGTIRRVSKDTEAFF. CDR3 in DNA: TGTGCCAGCAGTTACCCCGGGACAATCCGGAGAGTTAGTAAGGACACTGAAGCTTTCTTT.

The table lists this clonotype with many counts. The chain uses TRBV29-1 and TRBJ2-7, with D perhaps TRBD2 (5 bases). The ends were cut back, 4 bases at V and 3 bases at J, with 16 bases in the middle. From germline, CDR1 is SQVTM and CDR2 ANQGSEA. There are 14 residues in the CDR3. The CDR3 DNA reads as TGCAGCGTTGGGCGGGCAGGAGGCAGCTACGAGCAGTACTTC. This gives the protein CSVGRAGGSYEQYF.

Note on this clonotype: It may be a read error: a sequence one base away is much more abundant. V and J are TRBV4-3 and TRBJ1-5; 9 bases fit TRBD1. CDR1 and CDR2 (germline): LGHNA, YSLEER. CDR3 length: 15 residues. For the CDR3, the DNA is TGCGCCAGCAGCCCGGACAGGGGCTCCCCTCAGCCCCTGCATTTT. Its translation: CASSPDRGSPQPLHF.

This clonotype was picked up many times. This sequence joins TRBV4-3 and TRBJ2-7, with D perhaps TRBD1 (5 bases). The V gene lost 1 base and the J gene lost 2 bases, with 12 bases spanning the gap. CDR3 size: 15 residues. Germline CDR1 LGHNA, CDR2 YSLEER. The DNA for the CDR3 is TGCGCCAGCAGCCAAGTAAGGGGCGGAACCTACGAGCAGTACTTC. This sequence encodes CASSQVRGGTYEQYF.

This clonotype was counted at least ten times. The CDR3 reads CASSFPPVGTYEQYF. CDR3 sequence (DNA): TGTGCCAGCAGCTTTCCCCCCGTGGGGACCTACGAGCAGTACTTC. The genes are TRBV7-9 and TRBJ2-7; D uncertain. Per germline, CDR1 SEHNR and CDR2 FQNEAQ (reference sequence). V gave up 3 bases and J gave up 2 bases, with 14 bases separating them. The length of the CDR3 is 15 residues.

CDR3 loop: CSARRGAGNTEAFF. The CDR3 nucleotides are TGCAGTGCTCGGCGAGGGGCTGGGAACACTGAAGCTTTCTTT. The V and J genes are TRBV20-1 and TRBJ1-1; possible D gene TRBD1, 5 bases. The germline V gene encodes CDR1 DFQATT and CDR2 SNEGSKA (reference sequence). V dropped 5 bases and J dropped 1 base, with 14 bases sitting between them. The CDR3 has 14 amino acids.

This clonotype came up a few times. This chain uses TRBV27 with TRBJ2-2, with 9 bases matching TRBD2. The CDR3 covers 16 residues. In germline, CDR1 is MNHEY, CDR2 SMNVEV (reference sequence). With 8 bases clipped from V and 5 bases from J, the junction kept 12 bases outside the gene matches. CDR3 bases: TGTGCCAGCTCCGGGAGGGCTAGCGGGGAAACCGGGGAGCTGTTTTTT. Encoded protein: CASSGRASGETGELFF.

This clonotype was seen at least ten times. J is TRBJ2-1 and V is TRBV7-9; 10 bases are a match to TRBD2. This CDR3 is 18 amino acids long. Germline CDR1 is SEHNR and CDR2 is FQNEAQ (reference sequence). V shed 5 bases and J 3 bases; nucleotides not matched to a gene: 13. CDR3 sequence reads: CASSLVRLAGGFYNEQFF. CDR3 nucleotides: TGTGCCAGCAGCCTAGTTCGATTAGCGGGGGGCTTCTACAATGAGCAGTTCTTC.

In this sample, this clonotype turned up many times. This CDR3 fails to terminate in the conserved phenylalanine or tryptophan, so it likely reflects a read error. The DNA is left out, because the CDR3 cannot be placed on it with certainty; the CDR3 is given as TCRdb lists it. The chain employs TRBV12-3 or TRBV12-4 and TRBJ2-3; the table's D call, TRBD1, was not checked against the DNA. The CDR3 totals 13 residues, both ends included. CDR3 region: CASRLVGTGPSTV.